This T cell receptor beta chain was identified during a study of blood T cell repertoires in COVID-19. Clones were read by immunoSEQ multiplex PCR, and TCRdb kept only the in-frame ones, dropping some. This sample has some 220,000 clones, with 80% found just once. This TCR derives from a human donor in a cohort sampled during active COVID-19. Specimen: peripheral blood.

The CDR3: CASSPSGPNIQYF. As DNA, the CDR3 is TGTGCCAGCAGCCCTAGTGGCCCAAACATTCAGTACTTC. The gene calls are TRBV7-9 and TRBJ2-4, with D unresolved. This CDR3 comprises 13 residues. The germline V gene encodes CDR1 SEHNR and CDR2 FQNEAQ (reference sequence). Deletions cut 5 bases from V and 6 bases from J, with 11 bases between.